This T cell receptor beta chain was captured by sequencing in a study of CD8+ T cells in alopecia areata. cDNA serving as the sequencing template came from extracted, reverse transcribed RNA. Data came from immunoSEQ multiplex PCR; TCRdb stores just in-frame clones and leaves some out. Among about 180,000 clones, 53% were seen once, and the ten largest hold 10% to 12%. Trimming cost V 2 bases and J 11 bases, with 11 bases left between them. From germline, CDR1 is MNHNS and CDR2 SASEGT. This CDR3 has 12 amino acids. Stated treatment: oral pan-JAK inhibitor, 5-10 mg twice daily. This material consisted of CD8+ T cells sorted from blood, taken at week 24, from a patient treated with tofacitinib. The chain is built from TRBV6-1 and TRBJ2-3; the D call may be TRBD1 or TRBD2 (6 bases each). The sequence was collected from a human donor with alopecia areata. CDR3 sequence: CASSERGAEQYF. In DNA, the CDR3 is TGTGCCAGCAGTGAAAGGGGGGCAGAGCAGTATTTT.